The present entry profiles one T cell receptor (beta chain) with its context. What it binds is unknown. These data originate in a study of vaccination and CD4 T cells after COVID-19. Study in general: Participants got two doses of BNT162b2 or mRNA-1273 vaccine. Following dose two, a median approximately 75 days (range 14 to 241) passed before post-vaccine samples were taken.

Cultured CD4+ T-cell DNA underwent Oncomine TCR Beta short-read sequencing. MiXCR was run by TCRdb on the PCR reads, yielding one entry per CDR3 protein. The sample has 9,000 to 15,000 distinct CDR3 sequences; 59% are singletons. V lost 6 bases and J lost 1, with 18 bases in between. The CDR3 is 16 residues long. From germline, CDR1 is MDHEN and CDR2 SYDVKM. Treatment given: approximately 9-day PBMC culture with coronavirus spike peptide pools or control peptides (ViraFEST assay). The clonotype originates from a human donor who had recovered from COVID-19. Sequencing input: CD4+ T cells from blood, cultured in vitro. The chain is built from TRBV28 and TRBJ2-5, with D perhaps matching TRBD1 (6 bases). The CDR3 sequence: CASSFTTGTLQETQYF. CDR3 nucleotide sequence: TGTGCCAGCAGCTTCACCACAGGGACCCTCCAAGAGACCCAGTACTTC.